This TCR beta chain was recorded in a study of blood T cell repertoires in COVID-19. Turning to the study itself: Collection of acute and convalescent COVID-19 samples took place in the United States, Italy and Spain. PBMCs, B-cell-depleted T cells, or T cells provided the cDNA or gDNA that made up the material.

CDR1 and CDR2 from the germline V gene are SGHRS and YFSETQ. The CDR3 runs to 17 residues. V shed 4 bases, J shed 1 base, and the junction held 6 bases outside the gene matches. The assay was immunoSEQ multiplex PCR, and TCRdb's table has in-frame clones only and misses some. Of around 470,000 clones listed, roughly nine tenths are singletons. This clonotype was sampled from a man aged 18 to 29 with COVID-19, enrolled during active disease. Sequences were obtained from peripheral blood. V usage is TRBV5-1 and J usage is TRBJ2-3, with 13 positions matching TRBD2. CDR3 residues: CASSLRTSGGRTDTQYF. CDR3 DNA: TGCGCCAGCAGCCTCAGGACTAGCGGGGGCCGCACAGATACGCAGTATTTT. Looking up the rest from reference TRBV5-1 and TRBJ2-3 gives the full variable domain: KAGVTQTPRYLIKTRGQQVTLSCSPISGHRSVSWYQQTPGQGLQFLFEYFSETQRNKGNFPGRFSGRQFSNSRSEMNVSTLELGDSALYLCASSLRTSGGRTDTQYFGPGTRLTVL.